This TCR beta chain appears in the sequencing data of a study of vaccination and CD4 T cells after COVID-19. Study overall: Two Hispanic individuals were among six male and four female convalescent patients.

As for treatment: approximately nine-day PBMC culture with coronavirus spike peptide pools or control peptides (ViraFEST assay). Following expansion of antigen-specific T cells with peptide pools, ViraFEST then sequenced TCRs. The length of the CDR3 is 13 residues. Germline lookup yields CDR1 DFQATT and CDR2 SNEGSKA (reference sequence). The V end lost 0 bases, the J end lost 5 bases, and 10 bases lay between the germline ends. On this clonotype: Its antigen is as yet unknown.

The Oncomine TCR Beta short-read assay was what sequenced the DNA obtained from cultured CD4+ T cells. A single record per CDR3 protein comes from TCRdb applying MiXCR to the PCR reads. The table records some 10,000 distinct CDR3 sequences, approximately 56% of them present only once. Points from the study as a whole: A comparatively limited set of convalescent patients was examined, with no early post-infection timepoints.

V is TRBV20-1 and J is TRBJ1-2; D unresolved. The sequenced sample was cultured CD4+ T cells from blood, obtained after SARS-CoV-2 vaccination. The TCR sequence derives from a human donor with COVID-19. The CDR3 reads CSARDFRKYGYTF. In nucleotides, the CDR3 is TGCAGTGCTAGAGATTTCCGCAAATATGGCTACACCTTC.